One sample yielded the 21 T cell receptor beta chains listed below, sequenced in a study of blood T cells in healthy people across ages. The use of a sample-barcoded 5' primer and a J-beta primer mix characterized a second PCR of about 7 to 12 cycles. Each CDR3 protein gets one entry after TCRdb re-called the 5' RACE reads with MiXCR. The sample has approximately 940,000 distinct CDR3 sequences, under 50% seen once. Sequencing was performed on blood. The source of these receptors is a man in his thirties or forties in good health.

The chain combines TRBV20-1 with TRBJ2-4, with a tentative D call TRBD2 (6 bases). V was shortened by 1 base and J by 0 bases, with 7 bases between the two germline ends. This CDR3 is built from 14 residues. Germline V gene sequence: CDR1 DFQATT, CDR2 SNEGSKA (reference sequence). The CDR3 is CSARGGVAKNIQYF. The CDR3 DNA sequence: TGCAGTGCTAGAGGGGGGGTAGCCAAAAACATTCAGTACTTC.

This chain joins TRBV7-2 and TRBJ2-3; D remains unclear. Per the germline V gene, CDR1 is SGHTA and CDR2 is FQGNSA. CDR3 length: 13 residues. Trimming shortened V by 4 bases and J by 4 bases, and 9 bases separated the two germline ends. The CDR3 nucleotides are TGTGCCAGCAGCTCCTGGCCCGCAGATACGCAGTATTTT. It is translated as CASSSWPADTQYF.

The genes are TRBV28 and TRBJ2-1, with 10 bases lining up with TRBD2. V was pared by 1 base and J by 5 bases, with 5 bases of the junction left unmatched. Per the germline V gene, CDR1 is MDHEN and CDR2 is SYDVKM. This CDR3 is 16 amino acids long. The DNA for the CDR3 is TGTGCCAGCAGTTTATTTGTAGCGGGGGGCCACAATGAGCAGTTCTTC. Residues: CASSLFVAGGHNEQFF.

J is TRBJ2-3 and V is TRBV5-1, with D possibly being TRBD1 (7 bases). This CDR3 has 16 residues. Germline values: CDR1 SGHRS, CDR2 YFSETQ. V lost 0 bases and J lost 6, with 17 bases in between. The CDR3 coding sequence is TGCGCCAGCAGCTTGGATCGCAGGGGGGCTTCCGATACGCAGTATTTT. Protein product: CASSLDRRGASDTQYF.

CDR3 sequence reads: CATTSGGAPNEQFF. The CDR3 DNA reads as TGTGCCACCACTAGCGGGGGGGCCCCGAATGAGCAGTTCTTC. The V gene is TRBV10-3, the J gene TRBJ2-1; 13 bases are shared with TRBD2. Germline CDR1 is ENHRY and CDR2 is SYGVKD. Trimming took 10 bases from V and 7 from J; bases not matched to a gene: 7. The CDR3 consists of 14 residues.

The rearrangement links TRBV6-2 or TRBV6-3 to TRBJ2-2, with no clear D. Germline assignment: CDR1 MNHEY and CDR2 SVGEGT. Trimming left V 3 bases short and J 4 bases short, with 6 bases between. There are 13 residues in the CDR3. Here the CDR3 DNA reads TGTGCCAGCAGTTATCTTTCCACCGGGGAGCTGTTTTTT. It codes for CASSYLSTGELFF.

The V gene is TRBV28, the J gene TRBJ2-1; 8 bases are a match to TRBD1. The trim removed 6 bases at V and 13 bases at J, leaving 17 bases unmatched. The CDR3 is 15 amino acids. In germline, CDR1 is MDHEN, CDR2 SYDVKM. CDR3 loop: CASRCGSGGKETQFF. The CDR3 DNA reads TGTGCCAGCAGGTGTGGGTCAGGGGGCAAGGAGACCCAGTTCTTC.

The chain employs TRBV29-1 and TRBJ2-2, with TRBD1 matching over 9 bases. V lost 7 bases and J lost 1; bases outside the gene matches: 4. The germline CDR1 and CDR2 sequences are SQVTM and ANQGSEA. This CDR3 comprises 14 residues. This chain's CDR3 is CSAAGQGNTGELFF. DNA for the CDR3: TGCAGCGCGGCGGGACAGGGGAACACCGGGGAGCTGTTTTTT.

The J gene is TRBJ2-7, the V gene TRBV20-1, with D perhaps matching TRBD1 (5 bases). The CDR3 spans 12 residues. Germline V gives CDR1 DFQATT, CDR2 SNEGSKA (reference sequence). With 3 bases removed from V and 5 bases from J, the gap between germline ends came to 11 bases. The CDR3 coding sequence is TGCAGTGCTAGGCTGGGGCCCCACGAGCAGTACTTC. This encodes CSARLGPHEQYF.

The genes are TRBV5-1 and TRBJ1-1; the D gene is possibly TRBD1 (5 bases). This CDR3 has 15 amino acids. Trimming removed 0 bases from V and 4 bases from J, with 13 bases in between. Germline CDR1 SGHRS, CDR2 YFSETQ. CDR3 protein: CASSLAEGGGTEAFF. CDR3 DNA sequence: TGCGCCAGCAGCTTGGCGGAGGGTGGGGGCACTGAAGCTTTCTTT.

The chain couples TRBV6-5 to TRBJ2-5; D is uncertain. Between the trimmed V and J ends, which lost 7 bases and 0 bases, there was a span of 9 bases. This CDR3 is 13 amino acids long. CDR1 is MNHEY and CDR2 is SVGAGI in the germline V gene. DNA for the CDR3: TGTGCCAGCAAGTCTACAGACCAAGAGACCCAGTACTTC. It yields the protein CASKSTDQETQYF.

The V and J genes are TRBV3-1 and TRBJ2-5; tentatively, D is TRBD2 (5 bases). The CDR3 consists of 13 residues. CDR1 is LGHDT and CDR2 is YNNKEL in the germline V gene (reference sequence). Trimming stripped 3 bases from V and 9 bases from J, with 14 bases between. CDR3 sequence reads: CASSQLDFGSQYF. As DNA, the CDR3 is TGTGCCAGCAGCCAGTTGGACTTCGGTTCCCAGTACTTC.

V gene TRBV20-1 combines with J gene TRBJ2-3; TRBD1 agrees at 7 bases. Looked up from germline, CDR1 is DFQATT and CDR2 is SNEGSKA (reference sequence). There are 14 residues in the CDR3. Germline trimming cut 6 bases from V and 3 bases from J; bases unmatched to any gene: 9. The CDR3 coding sequence is TGCAGTGCGACTTGGGACAGCCTGACAGATACGCAGTATTTT. This sequence encodes CSATWDSLTDTQYF.

CDR3 nucleotides: TGTGCCATCAGTTGGGACAGGGAGGATGGCTACACCTTC. Translated, it gives CAISWDREDGYTF. The rearrangement uses TRBV10-3 and TRBJ1-2; 9 nucleotides match TRBD1. V lost 5 bases to trimming and J lost 6 bases; unmatched junction nucleotides: 4. The germline gives CDR1 ENHRY, CDR2 SYGVKD. The CDR3 runs to 13 residues.

This clonotype was detected only a few times. The chain combines TRBV27 with TRBJ2-4; D is unresolved. The J call may be wrong; the DNA end is better matched by TRBJ2-7. The CDR3 length is 15 residues. From germline, CDR1 is MNHEY and CDR2 SMNVEV (reference sequence). The CDR3 protein is CASSLFPSGNYEQYF. The DNA for the CDR3 is TGTGCCAGCAGTTTATTTCCAAGTGGTAACTACGAGCAGTACTTC.

V gene TRBV20-1 combines with J gene TRBJ2-7; 11 bases line up with TRBD2. Germline loops: CDR1 DFQATT, CDR2 SNEGSKA (reference sequence). The junction had 17 bases not matched to a gene; V was cut back by 3 bases and J by 10 bases. The length of the CDR3 is 16 residues. The chain's CDR3 is CSARIPSGGSGETQYF. CDR3 nucleotide sequence: TGCAGTGCTAGGATTCCTAGCGGGGGGAGTGGAGAGACTCAGTACTTC.

The J gene is TRBJ1-4, the V gene TRBV10-3, with TRBD1 as a possible D gene (6 bases). V was trimmed by 4 bases and J by 4 bases, leaving 10 bases between them. There are 14 residues in the CDR3. Looked up from germline, CDR1 is ENHRY and CDR2 is SYGVKD. The CDR3 coding sequence is TGTGCCATCAGTGGGACAGAGTATAATGAAAAACTGTTTTTT. This codes for CAISGTEYNEKLFF.

The sample holds many counts of this clonotype. The chain couples TRBV29-1 to TRBJ2-3; no clear D. Looked up from germline, CDR1 is SQVTM and CDR2 is ANQGSEA. With 2 bases removed from V and 2 bases from J, the gap between germline ends came to 17 bases. CDR3 length: 16 residues. CDR3 bases: TGCAGCGTTGAACCCCAGGTGGAGAGCAACACAGATACGCAGTATTTT. Translation gives CSVEPQVESNTDTQYF.

The V and J genes are TRBV29-1 and TRBJ1-1; 8 bases are a match to TRBD1. The germline gives CDR1 SQVTM, CDR2 ANQGSEA. V lost 6 bases, J lost 8 bases, and 8 bases stayed unmatched. There are 12 residues in the CDR3. In DNA, the CDR3 is TGCAGCGTCGGAGGCAGGGGGCGCGAAGCTTTCTTT. Its translation: CSVGGRGREAFF.

The CDR3 DNA reads as TGTGCCTGGAGTGTTTCAGGGTATCAGCCCCAGCATTTT. Translated: CAWSVSGYQPQHF. The chain has TRBV30 and TRBJ1-5, with D possibly TRBD1 on 5 matching bases. Per germline, CDR1 GTSNPN and CDR2 SVGIG (reference sequence). There are 13 residues in the CDR3. Trimming pared 0 bases from V and 5 bases from J, leaving 8 bases between.

This sequence joins TRBV27 and TRBJ2-7, with D perhaps TRBD1 (6 bases). This CDR3 has 17 residues. Germline V gives CDR1 MNHEY, CDR2 SMNVEV (reference sequence). V lost 4 bases, J lost 0 bases, and 19 bases lay in between. DNA of the CDR3: TGTGCCAGCAGTTCTACTTTGGGGGCTGACCCCTCCTACGAGCAGTACTTC. Translated: CASSSTLGADPSYEQYF.